Shown below are 27 T cell receptor beta chains from a single sample sequenced in a study of cytomegalovirus exposure and HLA in healthy donors. The assay was immunoSEQ multiplex PCR, and TCRdb's table has in-frame clones only and misses some. The profile covers over 35,000 clones, with 80% to 95% appearing a single time and over 3% taken by the ten largest. Sequencing used PBMCs. All receptors derive from a man between 18 and 35 years old in good health and CMV-seronegative.

V usage is TRBV28 and J usage is TRBJ2-3; no reliable D call. V shed 3 bases and J shed 0 bases, with 7 bases lying between them. Germline lookup yields CDR1 MDHEN and CDR2 SYDVKM. This CDR3 has 14 amino acids. This chain's CDR3 is CASSFGGSTDTQYF. The CDR3 DNA is TGTGCCAGCAGTTTTGGTGGCAGCACAGATACGCAGTATTTT.

The gene calls are TRBV5-1 and TRBJ2-3, with 8 positions matching TRBD1. This CDR3 is built from 16 residues. CDR1 and CDR2 from the germline V gene are SGHRS and YFSETQ. Trimming cost V 7 bases and J 2 bases; bases outside gene matches: 12. Written as DNA, the CDR3 is TGCGCCAGCGCAAATGGACAGGGCACACACACAGATACGCAGTATTTT. As protein: CASANGQGTHTDTQYF.

The gene calls are TRBV11-2 and TRBJ2-7; 9 nucleotides match TRBD1. CDR3 length: 15 residues. Germline V CDR1 and CDR2: SGHAT, FQNNGV. J gave up 5 bases and V 7 bases, and 12 bases lay outside the gene matches. The DNA for the CDR3 is TGTGCCAGCATGTCTTCCGGGACAGGGCACCACGAGCAGTACTTC. Amino acid sequence: CASMSSGTGHHEQYF.

The rearrangement links TRBV6-1 to TRBJ1-5; 8 nucleotides match TRBD1. J gave up 10 bases and V 0 bases, and 8 bases lay outside the gene matches. The V gene's germline CDR1 is MNHNS and CDR2 SASEGT. This CDR3 has 15 amino acids. The DNA for the CDR3 is TGTGCCAGCAGTGAAGCAGGACAGGGAGGGACACCCCAGCATTTT. Translated, it gives CASSEAGQGGTPQHF.

The rearrangement links TRBV2 to TRBJ1-5; D might be TRBD1 (5 bases). Trimming took off 4 bases at V and 0 bases at J, with 10 bases between the two ends. The CDR3 runs to 15 residues. Germline V gene data show CDR1 as SNHLY and CDR2 as FYNNEI. CDR3 loop: CASSGAGVSNQPQHF. The CDR3 DNA sequence: TGTGCCAGCAGTGGTGCGGGGGTTAGCAATCAGCCCCAGCATTTT. Supplemented by reference TRBV2 and TRBJ1-5, the full variable domain reads EPEVTQTPSHQVTQMGQEVILRCVPISNHLYFYWYRQILGQKVEFLVSFYNNEISEKSEIFDDQFSVERPDGSNFTLKIRSTKLEDSAMYFCASSGAGVSNQPQHFGDGTRLSIL.

The chain carries TRBV29-1 and TRBJ2-1; a weak D match, TRBD1 (5 bases). Trimming took off 2 bases at V and 2 bases at J, with 16 bases between the two ends. Germline V CDR1 and CDR2: SQVTM, ANQGSEA. The length of the CDR3 is 16 residues. The CDR3 reads CSVERATVQAYNEQFF. The CDR3 DNA sequence: TGCAGCGTTGAAAGGGCGACAGTCCAGGCCTACAATGAGCAGTTCTTC.

The rearrangement joins TRBV28 to TRBJ1-5; 7 bases are shared with TRBD1. The germline V gene has CDR1 MDHEN and CDR2 SYDVKM. The J segment lost 7 bases and the V segment lost 5 bases, leaving 17 bases of the junction unmatched. The CDR3 covers 17 residues. The CDR3 sequence is CASSLSRQGTLGQPQHF. The CDR3 nucleotides are TGTGCCAGCAGTCTAAGCCGACAGGGAACCCTAGGCCAGCCCCAGCATTTT. Filled out from reference TRBV28 and TRBJ1-5, the complete variable domain reads DVKVTQSSRYLVKRTGEKVFLECVQDMDHENMFWYRQDPGLGLRLIYFSYDVKMKEKGDIPEGYSVSREKKERFSLILESASTNQTSMYLCASSLSRQGTLGQPQHFGDGTRLSIL.

This clone has only one observation. The chain recombines TRBV7-9 with TRBJ2-5; 7 nucleotides match TRBD2. The V segment lost 5 bases and the J segment 4 bases; nucleotides outside the gene matches: 10. In germline, CDR1 is SEHNR, CDR2 FQNEAQ (reference sequence). The CDR3 runs 15 residues. The CDR3 region is CASSNNFGGRETQYF. The CDR3 region has the DNA TGTGCCAGCAGCAACAATTTTGGCGGGAGAGAGACCCAGTACTTC.

The gene calls are TRBV5-4 and TRBJ2-7; 14 nucleotides match TRBD2. This CDR3 is 16 amino acids long. Trimming at V came to 4 bases and at J to 6 bases, leaving 9 bases not matched to a gene. The V gene's germline CDR1 is SGHNT and CDR2 YYREEE (reference sequence). CDR3 region: CASSQGLAGGVSEQYF. The CDR3 nucleotides are TGTGCCAGCAGCCAAGGACTAGCGGGAGGAGTTAGCGAGCAGTACTTC.

The chain uses TRBV5-6 and TRBJ2-1; 7 positions match TRBD2. After removal of 0 bases from V and 7 bases from J, the junction contained 7 bases not matched to a gene. This CDR3 comprises 15 residues. Germline CDR1 is SGHDT and CDR2 is YYEEEE. DNA for the CDR3: TGTGCCAGCAGCTTGGTTGGGCTAGCGGATAATGAGCAGTTCTTC. It translates to CASSLVGLADNEQFF.

V gene TRBV7-2 combines with J gene TRBJ2-7; possible D gene TRBD2, 5 bases. The V gene's germline CDR1 is SGHTA and CDR2 FQGNSA. Trimming stripped 1 base from V and 5 bases from J, with 12 bases between. The CDR3 spans 14 residues. The CDR3, as DNA: TGTGCCAGCAGCTTAGGCCTAGCCACCGACGAGCAGTACTTC. As protein: CASSLGLATDEQYF. Variable domain in full (rest from reference TRBV7-2 and TRBJ2-7): GAGVSQSPSNKVTEKGKDVELRCDPISGHTALYWYRQSLGQGLEFLIYFQGNSAPDKSGLPSDRFSAERTGGSVSTLTIQRTQQEDSAVYLCASSLGLATDEQYFGPGTRLTVT.

The sample holds a few counts of this clone. V is TRBV2 and J is TRBJ1-4, with 8 positions matching TRBD1. Per germline, CDR1 SNHLY and CDR2 FYNNEI. The CDR3 loop spans 14 amino acids. V gave up 4 bases and J gave up 8 bases; unmatched junction bases: 6. The CDR3 DNA sequence: TGTGCCAGCAGTGTCGACAGGGGACGGGAAAAACTGTTTTTT. Translating it yields CASSVDRGREKLFF.

The chain combines TRBV5-1 with TRBJ2-3; 15 bases agree with TRBD2. Germline CDR1 SGHRS, CDR2 YFSETQ. The CDR3 is 17 residues long. Trimming at V came to 3 bases and at J to 4 bases, leaving 6 bases not matched to a gene. The CDR3 DNA reads as TGCGCCAGCAGCTGGGGAAGGACTAGCGGGAGGGCAGATACGCAGTATTTT. The encoded protein is CASSWGRTSGRADTQYF.

This clone was observed once. This chain's CDR3 is CASSFTDNEQFF. CDR3 in DNA: TGCGCCAGCAGCTTCACAGACAATGAGCAGTTCTTC. The rearrangement links TRBV5-1 to TRBJ2-1, with no clear D. The CDR3 sequence is 12 residues long. CDR1 and CDR2 from the germline V gene are SGHRS and YFSETQ. Trimming left V 2 bases short and J 5 bases short, with 5 bases between.

This chain uses TRBV6-1 with TRBJ2-5, with TRBD2 matching 9 bases. Germline V CDR1 and CDR2: MNHNS, SASEGT. The length of the CDR3 is 15 residues. Germline trimming cut 5 bases from V and 5 bases from J; bases unmatched to any gene: 9. The CDR3 protein is CASSIVAGGPETQYF. CDR3 bases: TGTGCCAGCAGTATAGTCGCGGGGGGGCCCGAGACCCAGTACTTC.

This clone was picked up a small number of times. The rearrangement links TRBV7-3 to TRBJ1-1, with a weak D call TRBD1 (6 bases). From germline, CDR1 is SGHTA and CDR2 FQGTGA. The CDR3 extends over 17 amino acids. V was shortened by 4 bases and J by 4 bases, with 22 bases between the two germline ends. The DNA of the CDR3 is TGTGCCAGCAGCTCTACCGACTTTACAGGGCGGATCACTGAAGCTTTCTTT. Protein: CASSSTDFTGRITEAFF.

This chain links TRBV15 with TRBJ1-5, with D tentatively TRBD1 (5 bases). This CDR3 is built from 13 residues. V was cut by 8 bases and J by 9 bases, with 17 bases left in between. Germline values: CDR1 LNHNV, CDR2 YYDKDF (reference sequence). Here the CDR3 reads CATGDRSFGPQHF. Written as DNA, the CDR3 is TGTGCCACCGGAGACAGAAGCTTCGGGCCCCAGCATTTT.

The gene calls are TRBV18 and TRBJ2-5; a possible D gene is TRBD1 (6 bases). Trimming left V 0 bases short and J 5 bases short, with 7 bases between. The length of the CDR3 is 13 residues. CDR1 is KGHSH and CDR2 is LQKENI in the germline V gene. CDR3 loop: CASSPPRGETQYF. The DNA of the CDR3 is TGTGCCAGCTCACCACCAAGGGGGGAGACCCAGTACTTC.

The V and J genes are TRBV19 and TRBJ2-2; D gene ambiguous. Per the germline V gene, CDR1 is LNHDA and CDR2 is SQIVND (reference sequence). The V and J ends lost 6 bases and 5 bases respectively, with 4 bases between them. There are 11 residues in the CDR3. Here the CDR3 DNA reads TGTGCCAGTAGCCTTACCGGGGAGCTGTTTTTT. Translating it yields CASSLTGELFF.

The J gene is TRBJ2-7, the V gene TRBV19; 7 bases are a match to TRBD1. Germline CDR1 and CDR2: LNHDA and SQIVND (reference sequence). The CDR3 has 14 amino acids. Germline trimming cut 3 bases from V and 6 bases from J; bases unmatched to any gene: 8. CDR3 protein: CASSIPGQRAEQYF. The CDR3, as DNA: TGTGCCAGTAGTATCCCGGGACAGAGGGCCGAGCAGTACTTC.

The gene calls are TRBV7-3 and TRBJ2-7; 8 bases map to TRBD1. Germline V lookup: CDR1 SGHTA, CDR2 FQGTGA. CDR3 size: 15 residues. V trimming: 5 bases; J trimming: 3 bases; junction bases outside the gene matches: 9. DNA for the CDR3: TGTGCCAGCAGCCCTACGGACAGGGCTTACTACGAGCAGTACTTC. Residues: CASSPTDRAYYEQYF.

CDR3 DNA: TGTGCCAGTAGGCGGGACGGAAACTACGAGCAGTACTTC. Its translation: CASRRDGNYEQYF. The chain has TRBV19 and TRBJ2-7, with TRBD2 as a possible D gene (6 bases). This CDR3 contains 13 residues. The V end lost 6 bases, the J end lost 3 bases, and 12 bases lay between the germline ends. Germline V gene data show CDR1 as LNHDA and CDR2 as SQIVND (reference sequence).

V gene TRBV7-3 combines with J gene TRBJ2-1; 9 nucleotides agree with TRBD1. The CDR3 has 13 residues. The germline V gene encodes CDR1 SGHTA and CDR2 FQGTGA. Trimming took 4 bases from V and 10 from J; bases not matched to a gene: 5. The CDR3 nucleotides are TGTGCCAGCAGCTCACAGGGGGCTGGGGAGCAGTTCTTC. This codes for CASSSQGAGEQFF. The full variable domain, rest sourced from reference TRBV7-3 and TRBJ2-1, is GAGVSQTPSNKVTEKGKYVELRCDPISGHTALYWYRQSLGQGPEFLIYFQGTGAADDSGLPNDRFFAVRPEGSVSTLKIQRTERGDSAVYLCASSSQGAGEQFFGPGTRLTVL.

The V call is TRBV30, the J call TRBJ2-7, with TRBD2 identical over 7 bases. CDR3 length equals 12 residues. The V segment lost 3 bases and the J segment 4 bases; nucleotides outside the gene matches: 3. Germline CDR1 GTSNPN, CDR2 SVGIG (reference sequence). In DNA form, the CDR3 reads TGTGCCTGGAGCCCCGGGGGGTACGAGCAGTACTTC. This translates into CAWSPGGYEQYF. Based on the CDR3 plus reference TRBV30 and TRBJ2-7, the full variable domain is SQTIHQWPATLVQPVGSPLSLECTVEGTSNPNLYWYRQAAGRGLQLLFYSVGIGQISSEVPQNLSASRPQDRQFILSSKKLLLSDSGFYLCAWSPGGYEQYFGPGTRLTVT.

V usage is TRBV27 and J usage is TRBJ1-1; 7 nucleotides line up with TRBD1. V lost 6 bases and J lost 0; bases outside the gene matches: 4. This CDR3 contains 14 residues. Germline V lookup: CDR1 MNHEY, CDR2 SMNVEV (reference sequence). The CDR3 here is CASSPDRVNTEAFF. The CDR3 DNA is TGTGCCAGCAGCCCAGACAGGGTGAACACTGAAGCTTTCTTT.

This clone was seen just once. The gene calls are TRBV28 and TRBJ2-1; the match to TRBD2 covers 9 bases. This CDR3 spans 13 amino acids. From germline, CDR1 is MDHEN and CDR2 SYDVKM. J lost 12 bases, V lost 5 bases, and 8 bases had no gene match. CDR3 sequence: CASSVGAGGGQFF. Written as DNA, the CDR3 is TGTGCCAGCAGTGTGGGAGCGGGAGGTGGGCAGTTCTTC.

V and J are TRBV9 and TRBJ2-5; TRBD1 aligns across 9 bases. The CDR3 has 14 amino acids. Germline V gene lookup returns CDR1 SGDLS and CDR2 YYNGEE. J was trimmed by 5 bases and V by 4 bases; bases with no gene match: 6. The CDR3 protein is CASSLGQGFETQYF. CDR3 DNA sequence: TGTGCCAGCAGCCTGGGACAGGGATTTGAGACCCAGTACTTC. The entire variable domain, with the rest obtained from reference TRBV9 and TRBJ2-5, is as follows: DSGVTQTPKHLITATGQRVTLRCSPRSGDLSVYWYQQSLDQGLQFLIQYYNGEERAKGNILERFSAQQFPDLHSELNLSSLELGDSALYFCASSLGQGFETQYFGPGTRLLVL.